Below, one T cell receptor (beta chain) is given with its context. The data were taken from a study of cytomegalovirus exposure and HLA in healthy donors. PCR was performed using 60 Vbeta and 13 Jbeta primers. Some clones are missing from TCRdb's copy, which holds only in-frame ones; the method was immunoSEQ multiplex PCR. The repertoire holds about 150,000 clones, 74% seen once, with approximately 4% in the top ten. V lost 0 bases, J lost 6 bases, and 13 bases stayed unmatched. This CDR3 contains 19 residues. The V gene's germline CDR1 is SGHAT and CDR2 FQNNGV. The receptor was isolated from a young man in good health and CMV-seropositive. The rearrangement uses TRBV11-2 and TRBJ2-7; TRBD2 matches 14 bases. Sequenced sample: PBMCs. CDR3 protein: CASSLDLQRTSGRHAEQYF. The CDR3 nucleotides read TGTGCCAGCAGCTTAGATCTGCAAAGGACTAGCGGGAGGCATGCCGAGCAGTACTTC.